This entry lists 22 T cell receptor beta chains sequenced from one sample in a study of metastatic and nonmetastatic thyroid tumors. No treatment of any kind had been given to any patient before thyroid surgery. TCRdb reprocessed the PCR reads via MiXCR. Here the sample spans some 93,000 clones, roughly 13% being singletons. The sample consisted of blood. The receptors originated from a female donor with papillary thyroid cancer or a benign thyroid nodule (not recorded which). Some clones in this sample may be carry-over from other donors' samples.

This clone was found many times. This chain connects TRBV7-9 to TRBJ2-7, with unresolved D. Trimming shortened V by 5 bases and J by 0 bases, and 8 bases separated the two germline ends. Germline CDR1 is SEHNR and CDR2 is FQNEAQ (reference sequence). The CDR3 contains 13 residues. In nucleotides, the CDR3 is TGTGCCAGCAGCGCACGGAACTCCTACGAGCAGTACTTC. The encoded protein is CASSARNSYEQYF.

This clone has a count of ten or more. Written as DNA, the CDR3 is TGTGCCAGCAGCTACCTTCCGGGACTAGGAAACAATGAGCAGTTCTTC. It encodes CASSYLPGLGNNEQFF. The rearrangement uses TRBV7-2 and TRBJ2-1, with 8 bases lining up with TRBD2. V shed 4 bases, J shed 5 bases, and the junction held 10 bases outside the gene matches. Germline assignment: CDR1 SGHTA and CDR2 FQGNSA. This CDR3 comprises 16 residues.

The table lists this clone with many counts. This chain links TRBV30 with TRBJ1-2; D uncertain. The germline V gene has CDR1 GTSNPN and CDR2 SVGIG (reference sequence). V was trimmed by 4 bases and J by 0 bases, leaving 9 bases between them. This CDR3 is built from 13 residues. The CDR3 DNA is TGTGCCTGGACTGCCTCCCCTAACTATGGCTACACCTTC. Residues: CAWTASPNYGYTF.

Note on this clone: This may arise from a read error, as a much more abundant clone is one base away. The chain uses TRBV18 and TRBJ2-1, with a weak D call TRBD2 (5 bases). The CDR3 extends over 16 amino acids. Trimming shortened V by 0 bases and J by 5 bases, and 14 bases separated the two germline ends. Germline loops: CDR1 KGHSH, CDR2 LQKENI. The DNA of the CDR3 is TGTGCCAGCTCACCACCGGGTAACAAGGGAGACAATGAGCAGTTCTTC. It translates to CASSPPGNKGDNEQFF.

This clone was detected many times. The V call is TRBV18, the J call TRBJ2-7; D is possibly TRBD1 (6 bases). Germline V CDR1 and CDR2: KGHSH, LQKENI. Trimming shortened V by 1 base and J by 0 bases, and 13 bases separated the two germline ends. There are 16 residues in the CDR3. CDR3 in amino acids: CASSPRTGIGSYEQYF. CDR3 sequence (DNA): TGTGCCAGCTCACCACGCACAGGGATCGGCTCCTACGAGCAGTACTTC.

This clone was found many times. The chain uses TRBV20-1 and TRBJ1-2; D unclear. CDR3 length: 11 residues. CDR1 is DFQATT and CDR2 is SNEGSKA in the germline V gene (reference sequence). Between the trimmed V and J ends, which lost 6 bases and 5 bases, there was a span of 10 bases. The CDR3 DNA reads TGCAGTGCCAAGAGGATTTATGGCTACACCTTC. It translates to CSAKRIYGYTF.

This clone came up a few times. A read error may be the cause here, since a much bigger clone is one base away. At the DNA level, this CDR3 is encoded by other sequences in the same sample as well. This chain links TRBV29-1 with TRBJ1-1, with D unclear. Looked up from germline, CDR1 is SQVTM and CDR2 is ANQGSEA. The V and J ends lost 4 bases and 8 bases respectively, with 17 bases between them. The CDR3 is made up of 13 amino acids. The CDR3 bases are TGCAGCGTTGCTATGACCGGTTCGGGGGAAGCTTTCTTT. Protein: CSVAMTGSGEAFF.

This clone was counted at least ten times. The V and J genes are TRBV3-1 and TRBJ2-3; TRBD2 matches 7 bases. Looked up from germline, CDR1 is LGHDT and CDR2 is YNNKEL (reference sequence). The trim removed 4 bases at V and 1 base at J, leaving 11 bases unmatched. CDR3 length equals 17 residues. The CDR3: CASSRLAAAPGTDTQYF. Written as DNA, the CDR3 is TGTGCCAGCAGCCGTCTAGCGGCCGCTCCGGGCACAGATACGCAGTATTTT.

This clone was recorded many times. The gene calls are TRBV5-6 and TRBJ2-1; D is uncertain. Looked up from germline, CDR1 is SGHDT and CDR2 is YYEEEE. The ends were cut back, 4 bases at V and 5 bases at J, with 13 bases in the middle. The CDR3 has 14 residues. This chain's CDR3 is CASSVPGPHNEQFF. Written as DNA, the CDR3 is TGTGCCAGCAGCGTGCCTGGCCCCCACAATGAGCAGTTCTTC. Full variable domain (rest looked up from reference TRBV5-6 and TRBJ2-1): DAGVTQSPTHLIKTRGQQVTLRCSPKSGHDTVSWYQQALGQGPQFIFQYYEEEERQRGNFPDRFSGHQFPNYSSELNVNALLLGDSALYLCASSVPGPHNEQFFGPGTRLTVL.

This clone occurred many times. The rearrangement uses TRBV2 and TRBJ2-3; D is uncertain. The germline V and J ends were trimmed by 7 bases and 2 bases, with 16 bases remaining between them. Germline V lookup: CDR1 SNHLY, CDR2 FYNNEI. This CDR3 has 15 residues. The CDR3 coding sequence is TGTGCCAGCAAGGAGTCTCCGATTTACACAGATACGCAGTATTTT. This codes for CASKESPIYTDTQYF.

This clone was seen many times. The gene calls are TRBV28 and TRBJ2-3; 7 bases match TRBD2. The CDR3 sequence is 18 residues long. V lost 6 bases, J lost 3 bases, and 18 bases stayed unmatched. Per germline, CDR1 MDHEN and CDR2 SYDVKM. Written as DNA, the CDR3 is TGTGCCAGCAGCCTCAACCCCACGAGCGGGGAGAGGACAGATACGCAGTATTTT. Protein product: CASSLNPTSGERTDTQYF.

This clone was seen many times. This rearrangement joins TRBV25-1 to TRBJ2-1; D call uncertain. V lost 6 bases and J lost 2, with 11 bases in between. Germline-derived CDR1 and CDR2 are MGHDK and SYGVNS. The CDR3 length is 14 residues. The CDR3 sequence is CASSDLIAYNEQFF. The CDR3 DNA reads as TGTGCCAGCAGCGATTTGATTGCCTACAATGAGCAGTTCTTC.

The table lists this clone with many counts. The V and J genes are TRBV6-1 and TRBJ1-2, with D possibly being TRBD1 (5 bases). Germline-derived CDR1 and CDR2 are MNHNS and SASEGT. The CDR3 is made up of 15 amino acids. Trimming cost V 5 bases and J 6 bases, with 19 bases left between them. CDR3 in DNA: TGTGCCAGCAGTATTGACGTACAGGTCTCGAATGGCTACACCTTC. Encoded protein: CASSIDVQVSNGYTF.

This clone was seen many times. The CDR3, as DNA: TGTGCCAGCTCACGACAGCAAAATAGGTACGAGCAGTACTTC. Translation gives CASSRQQNRYEQYF. This chain joins TRBV18 and TRBJ2-7; D perhaps matches TRBD1 (5 bases). Germline CDR1 is KGHSH and CDR2 is LQKENI. CDR3 length: 14 residues. The germline V and J ends were trimmed by 4 bases and 4 bases, with 14 bases remaining between them. Together with reference TRBV18 and TRBJ2-7, the CDR3 gives the full variable domain: NAGVMQNPRHLVRRRGQEARLRCSPMKGHSHVYWYRQLPEEGLKFMVYLQKENIIDESGMPKERFSAEFPKEGPSILRIQQVVRGDSAAYFCASSRQQNRYEQYFGPGTRLTVT.

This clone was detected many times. The CDR3 DNA sequence: TGTGCCAGCAGTTTTGCAGGGCGTGAGGGCTACACCTTC. It yields the protein CASSFAGREGYTF. V and J are TRBV12-3 or TRBV12-4 and TRBJ1-2; a weak D match, TRBD1 (5 bases). CDR3 length: 13 amino acids. V shed 3 bases and J shed 8 bases, with 13 bases lying between them.

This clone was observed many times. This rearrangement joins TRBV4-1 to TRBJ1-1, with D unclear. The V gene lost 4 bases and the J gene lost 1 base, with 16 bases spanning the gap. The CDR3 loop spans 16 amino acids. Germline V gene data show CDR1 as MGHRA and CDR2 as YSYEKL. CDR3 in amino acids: CASSPSWGSANTEAFF. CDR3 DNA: TGCGCCAGCAGCCCTTCGTGGGGTTCAGCGAACACTGAAGCTTTCTTT.

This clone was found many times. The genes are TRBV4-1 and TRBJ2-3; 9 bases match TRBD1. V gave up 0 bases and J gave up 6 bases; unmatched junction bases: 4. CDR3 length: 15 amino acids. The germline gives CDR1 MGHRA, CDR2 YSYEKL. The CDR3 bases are TGCGCCAGCAGCCAAGATGACAGGGGGGCTGATACGCAGTATTTT. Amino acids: CASSQDDRGADTQYF.

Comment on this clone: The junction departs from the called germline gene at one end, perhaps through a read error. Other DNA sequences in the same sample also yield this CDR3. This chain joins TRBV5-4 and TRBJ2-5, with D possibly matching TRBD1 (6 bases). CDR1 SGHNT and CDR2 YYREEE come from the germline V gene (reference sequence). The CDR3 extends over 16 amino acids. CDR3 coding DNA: TGTGCCAGCAGCCCCAAGCAGGGGATGTACCAAGAGACACAGTACTTC. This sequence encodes CASSPKQGMYQETQYF.

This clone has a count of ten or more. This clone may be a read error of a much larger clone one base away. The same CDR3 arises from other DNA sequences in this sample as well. In nucleotides, the CDR3 is TGTGCCAGCAGCTCCCCCGGGACTAGCGTCTACAAGCAGTACTTC. Translating it yields CASSSPGTSVYKQYF. The J gene is TRBJ2-7, the V gene TRBV11-2, with 10 bases matching TRBD2. The CDR3 loop spans 15 amino acids. Germline V gene data show CDR1 as SGHAT and CDR2 as FQNNGV.

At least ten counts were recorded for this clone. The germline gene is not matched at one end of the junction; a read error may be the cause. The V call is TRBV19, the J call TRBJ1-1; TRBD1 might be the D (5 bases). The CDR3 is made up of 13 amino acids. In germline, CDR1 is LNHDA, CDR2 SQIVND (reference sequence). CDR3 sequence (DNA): TGTGCCAGTAGTAGTCACAGGAACGCTGAAGCTTTCTTT. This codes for CASSSHRNAEAFF.

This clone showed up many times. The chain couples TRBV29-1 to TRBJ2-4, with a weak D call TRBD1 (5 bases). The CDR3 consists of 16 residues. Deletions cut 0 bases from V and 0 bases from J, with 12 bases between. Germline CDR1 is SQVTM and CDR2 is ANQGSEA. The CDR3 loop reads CSVEEMGHQAKNIQYF. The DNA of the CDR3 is TGCAGCGTTGAAGAAATGGGGCACCAAGCCAAAAACATTCAGTACTTC. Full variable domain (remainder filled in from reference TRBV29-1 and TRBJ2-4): SAVISQKPSRDICQRGTSLTIQCQVDSQVTMMFWYRQQPGQSLTLIATANQGSEATYESGFVIDKFPISRPNLTFSTLTVSNMSPEDSSIYLCSVEEMGHQAKNIQYFGAGTRLSVL.

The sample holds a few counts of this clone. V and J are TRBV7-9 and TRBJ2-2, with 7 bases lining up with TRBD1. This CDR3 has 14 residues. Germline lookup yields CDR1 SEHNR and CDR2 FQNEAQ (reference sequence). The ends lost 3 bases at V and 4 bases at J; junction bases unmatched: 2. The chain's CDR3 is CASSFGQVTGELFF. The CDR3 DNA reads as TGTGCCAGCAGCTTCGGACAGGTCACCGGGGAGCTGTTTTTT.